This T cell receptor beta chain came from a study of shared clonotypes between healthy human individuals. Whole-study context: The plates for each donor numbered three CD4 naive, three CD4 memory, two CD8 naive and one CD8 memory. Study results and caveats: Owing to a small donor count, the genetic and exposure-history diversity represented was limited.

The method was immunoSEQ multiplex PCR; TCRdb's version includes in-frame clones alone and lacks a portion of them. The profile shows under 1,100,000 clones, roughly 70% of them singletons. Germline-derived CDR1 and CDR2 are MGHRA and YSYEKL. The CDR3 length is 16 residues. This clone has a count of ten or more. Its matching antigen is unknown. One junction end does not reproduce the germline sequence, and a read error may be involved. The chain recombines TRBV4-1 with TRBJ2-2; TRBD2 is a possible D gene (5 bases). Material: memory CD4+ T cells sorted from blood. Subset: CD45RA-negative fraction. This sequence was found in a man in his late teens or twenties in good health. The CDR3 nucleotides read TGCGCCAGCAGCAAAGATTATACGGGAAACACCGGGGAGCTGTTTTTT. It translates to CASSKDYTGNTGELFF.